This TCR beta chain was profiled in a study of blood T cell repertoires in COVID-19 (dated by TCRdb to about 2020). For the wider study: Collaborator samples came from the United States, Italy and Spain and covered acute and convalescent phases of COVID-19. The material from the prospective study consisted of cDNA or gDNA derived from T cells, B-cell-depleted T cells, or PBMCs. The dataset comprised deeply sampled blood TCRbeta repertoires from subjects exposed to, actively infected with, or recovered from COVID-19. The repertoires were made available in a free public database intended to serve as a resource for research on the immune response to SARS-CoV-2. The samples were drawn from the first 160 participants of the ongoing ImmuneRACE study and from 950 to 1,500 subjects provided by 6 global collaborators. Nearly every sample came with metadata listing a de-identified subject ID, COVID-19 status, age in years and sex. Where available, HLA class I and class II types were taken from metadata supplied by the sample provider and were not determined by assay-based typing. Points the paper makes about the study in general: How much clinical and demographic metadata was included differed by source and by participant, and the metadata was provided uncurated.

The collaborating institutions used their own protocols to collect whole blood in K2EDTA tubes. Collaborator samples were shipped for TCRbeta analysis as frozen whole blood, isolated PBMCs, or DNA extracted from either sample type. About this clone: Its antigen has not been determined. Within one base of it there is no much larger clone, and no base qualities were kept.

Counted from cysteine to phenylalanine, this CDR3 has 14 amino acids. CDR3 DNA is the only sequence kept; it has 42 bases, read in frame from the first base. CDR1 and CDR2 are read off the germline V gene as SGDLS and YYNGEE. The junction shows trimming of 0 bases on V and 2 bases on J, plus 7 bases between the germline ends. TCRbeta CDR3 regions were amplified from genomic DNA using the immunoSEQ Assay, a bias-controlled multiplex PCR. Regarding the original processing steps: The number of nucleated cells in each sample was estimated by amplification of reference gene primers within the assay. To quantify the absolute abundance of each unique TCRbeta CDR3 rearrangement, sequence reads were collapsed and filtered. For each sample, productive Simpson clonality was calculated by taking the square root of Simpson's diversity index across productive rearrangements. Imported from immuneACCESS, the table was reduced by TCRdb to in-frame sequences with V and J called. These copies leave out some clones; in studies compared against another copy, an unresolved V gene accounts for under half, and the cause of the remainder is not known. V and J calls and clone size are copied from that table; D and trimming were computed from the DNA. This sample comprises more than 85,000 clones, roughly 83% of them detected only once. 18% of the sample is in the top ten clones.

This TCR was recovered from a woman in her sixties with acute or convalescent COVID-19. Sequenced sample: peripheral blood. The chain uses TRBV9 and TRBJ2-3; the D gene assignment is ambiguous. Here the CDR3 is given as CASSVETATDTQYF. The DNA sequence is TGTGCCAGCAGCGTAGAAACAGCCACAGATACGCAGTATTTT.